The 11 T cell receptor beta chains given below trace back to one sample, sequenced in a study of identical twins. TCRdb re-derived calls from the 5' RACE reads in MiXCR, one entry per CDR3 protein. The data hold about 690,000 distinct CDR3 sequences, with 21% observed a single time. The same data also went into a second study, on T cells expressing NK-cell markers.

Specimen: PBMCs. These receptors were obtained from a woman aged 18-29 years in good health.

At least ten counts were recorded for this clonotype. This rearrangement joins TRBV12-3 or TRBV12-4 to TRBJ2-1; no firm D call. The CDR3 is 12 residues long. With 3 bases removed from V and 9 bases from J, the gap between germline ends came to 9 bases. The CDR3 DNA reads as TGTGCCAGCAGTTTTGGAGTAGGTGAGCAGTTCTTC. Translated: CASSFGVGEQFF.

This chain joins TRBV20-1 and TRBJ1-1; no firm D call. The germline V gene encodes CDR1 DFQATT and CDR2 SNEGSKA (reference sequence). V dropped 6 bases and J dropped 4 bases, with 15 bases sitting between them. CDR3 length: 13 residues. The CDR3: CSAPREVSTEAFF. The CDR3 DNA reads as TGCAGTGCCCCCCGGGAGGTGAGCACTGAAGCTTTCTTT.

This clonotype showed up just a few times. The CDR3, as DNA: TGTGCCAGCAGCGTAGCCCCTGCGCCAGAAAAACTGTTTTTT. Protein: CASSVAPAPEKLFF. The chain couples TRBV9 to TRBJ1-4; D is uncertain. V was trimmed by 0 bases and J by 8 bases, leaving 11 bases between them. Per germline, CDR1 SGDLS and CDR2 YYNGEE. This CDR3 has 14 residues.

This chain connects TRBV10-2 to TRBJ2-3, with 10 bases identical to TRBD2. The CDR3 has 15 amino acids. Germline trimming cut 0 bases from V and 6 bases from J; bases unmatched to any gene: 3. Looked up from germline, CDR1 is WSHSY and CDR2 is SAAADI. The CDR3 region has the DNA TGCGCCAGCAGTGAGTCCCTAGCGGGAGTGGATACGCAGTATTTT. Translating it yields CASSESLAGVDTQYF.

The rearrangement joins TRBV29-1 to TRBJ1-1; 8 positions agree with TRBD1. The CDR3 contains 15 residues. J was trimmed by 0 bases and V by 5 bases; bases with no gene match: 8. The germline V gene has CDR1 SQVTM and CDR2 ANQGSEA. The CDR3 nucleotides are TGCAGCGTTACGGACAGGGTGGGAATGAACACTGAAGCTTTCTTT. Protein sequence: CSVTDRVGMNTEAFF.

The chain uses TRBV29-1 and TRBJ2-5; weak D call: TRBD2 (5 bases). V lost 5 bases to trimming and J lost 5 bases, with 18 bases between them. In germline, CDR1 is SQVTM, CDR2 ANQGSEA. This CDR3 spans 14 amino acids. The CDR3: CSVMRSEEKETQYF. CDR3 in DNA: TGCAGCGTTATGAGGTCGGAGGAAAAGGAGACCCAGTACTTC.

The chain employs TRBV11-2 and TRBJ2-1, with 15 bases aligning to TRBD2. The CDR3 is 16 residues long. V lost 5 bases and J lost 4; bases outside the gene matches: 3. Germline CDR1 and CDR2: SGHAT and FQNNGV. The CDR3 region is CASSRTSGRDYNEQFF. The CDR3 region has the DNA TGTGCCAGCAGCCGGACTAGCGGGAGGGATTACAATGAGCAGTTCTTC.

The V gene is TRBV20-1, the J gene TRBJ2-5, with TRBD2 identical over 8 bases. The ends lost 0 bases at V and 4 bases at J; junction bases unmatched: 7. The germline CDR1 and CDR2 sequences are DFQATT and SNEGSKA (reference sequence). This CDR3 spans 15 amino acids. As DNA, the CDR3 is TGCAGTGCTAGAGATGCGGGGGGCAGGGGAGAGACCCAGTACTTC. Encoded protein: CSARDAGGRGETQYF.

Here the CDR3 DNA reads TGTGCCAGCAGCTCTCCCGGGACAAGGTTTGGTGAGCAGTACTTC. Translation gives CASSSPGTRFGEQYF. The rearrangement joins TRBV7-2 to TRBJ2-7; D may be TRBD1 (6 bases). Germline V gives CDR1 SGHTA, CDR2 FQGNSA. The CDR3 has 15 amino acids. The ends were cut back, 4 bases at V and 7 bases at J, with 20 bases in the middle.

This clonotype was found a few times. The CDR3 loop is CASSRTFVSGTPKRGAKNIQYF. The DNA for the CDR3 is TGTGCCAGCAGCCGGACCTTCGTATCCGGGACACCAAAACGGGGAGCCAAAAACATTCAGTACTTC. The chain joins TRBV6-4 to TRBJ2-4; D possibly corresponds to TRBD1 (6 bases). Trimming took 6 bases from V and 0 from J, leaving 33 bases between them. CDR1 and CDR2 (germline): MRHNA, SNTAGT. The CDR3 consists of 22 residues.

The genes are TRBV10-3 and TRBJ1-4; unclear D gene. Trimming stripped 2 bases from V and 8 bases from J, with 9 bases between. Germline V gives CDR1 ENHRY, CDR2 SYGVKD. The CDR3 is 13 amino acids. In DNA, the CDR3 is TGTGCCATCAGTGAGCGGCGTGGGGAAAAACTGTTTTTT. This codes for CAISERRGEKLFF.